The clone carrying this TCR beta chain came up a few times. As yet, its antigen is unknown. Germline V gives CDR1 SGHTA, CDR2 FQGTGA. This CDR3 spans 16 amino acids. V lost 0 bases, J lost 0 bases, and 11 bases lay in between. The data belong to a study of blood T cells in healthy people across ages. Findings and limits, study-wide: Diversity figures derived from one million T cells were judged to underestimate the true value. Getting older went along with TCR beta diversity per million T cells dropping roughly linearly. Bulk PBMC profiling left naive and antigen-experienced comparisons inconclusive.

A J-beta primer mix and a sample-barcoded 5' primer were used in a second PCR of about 7 to 11 cycles. TCRdb analysed the 5' RACE reads with MiXCR anew, one entry per CDR3 protein. The sample yields some 1.4 million distinct CDR3 sequences, 42% seen once. The chain couples TRBV7-3 to TRBJ1-2; TRBD1 might be the D (5 bases). The receptor was isolated from a woman aged 18-29 years in good health. Sample: blood. Here the CDR3 reads CASSLTGPASNYGYTF. In DNA form, the CDR3 reads TGTGCCAGCAGCTTAACGGGGCCAGCGTCTAACTATGGCTACACCTTC.